Sequencing of this TCR beta chain was carried out in a study of neurological immune-mediated disorders. The V gene's germline CDR1 is LGHDT and CDR2 YNNKEL (reference sequence). Trimming removed 6 bases from V and 2 bases from J; junction bases left unmatched: 13. CDR3 length equals 17 residues. Many counts were recorded for this clonotype. A 10-nucleotide random UMI tagged transcripts in template-switch 5'RACE cDNA synthesis. TCRdb analysed the 5' RACE reads with MiXCR anew, one entry per CDR3 protein. Of 66,000 or so distinct CDR3 sequences listed, 4.5% to 5.5% are singletons. The TCR sequence derives from a man between 25 and 39 years old with multiple sclerosis. The chain is built from TRBV3-1 and TRBJ2-1; TRBD2 matches 7 bases. The sequenced material came from PBMCs. CDR3 bases: TGTGCCAGCAGTCCTTCGGGAGGCACTGGAGCCTACAATGAGCAGTTCTTC. Translating gives CASSPSGGTGAYNEQFF.